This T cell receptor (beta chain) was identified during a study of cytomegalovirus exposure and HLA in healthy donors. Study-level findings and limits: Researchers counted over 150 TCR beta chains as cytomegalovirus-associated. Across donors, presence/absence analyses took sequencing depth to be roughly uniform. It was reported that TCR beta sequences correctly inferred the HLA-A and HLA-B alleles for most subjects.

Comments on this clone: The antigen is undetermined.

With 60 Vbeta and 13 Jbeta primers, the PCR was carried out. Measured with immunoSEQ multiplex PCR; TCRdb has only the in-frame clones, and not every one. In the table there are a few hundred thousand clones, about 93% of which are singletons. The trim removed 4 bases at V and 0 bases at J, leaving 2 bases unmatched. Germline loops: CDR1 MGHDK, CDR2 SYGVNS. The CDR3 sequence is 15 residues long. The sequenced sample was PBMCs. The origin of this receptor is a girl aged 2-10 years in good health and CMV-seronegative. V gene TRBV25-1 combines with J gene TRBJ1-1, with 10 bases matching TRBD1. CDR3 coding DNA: TGTGCCAGCAGTGGGACAGGGGGGTTGAACACTGAAGCTTTCTTT. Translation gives CASSGTGGLNTEAFF.